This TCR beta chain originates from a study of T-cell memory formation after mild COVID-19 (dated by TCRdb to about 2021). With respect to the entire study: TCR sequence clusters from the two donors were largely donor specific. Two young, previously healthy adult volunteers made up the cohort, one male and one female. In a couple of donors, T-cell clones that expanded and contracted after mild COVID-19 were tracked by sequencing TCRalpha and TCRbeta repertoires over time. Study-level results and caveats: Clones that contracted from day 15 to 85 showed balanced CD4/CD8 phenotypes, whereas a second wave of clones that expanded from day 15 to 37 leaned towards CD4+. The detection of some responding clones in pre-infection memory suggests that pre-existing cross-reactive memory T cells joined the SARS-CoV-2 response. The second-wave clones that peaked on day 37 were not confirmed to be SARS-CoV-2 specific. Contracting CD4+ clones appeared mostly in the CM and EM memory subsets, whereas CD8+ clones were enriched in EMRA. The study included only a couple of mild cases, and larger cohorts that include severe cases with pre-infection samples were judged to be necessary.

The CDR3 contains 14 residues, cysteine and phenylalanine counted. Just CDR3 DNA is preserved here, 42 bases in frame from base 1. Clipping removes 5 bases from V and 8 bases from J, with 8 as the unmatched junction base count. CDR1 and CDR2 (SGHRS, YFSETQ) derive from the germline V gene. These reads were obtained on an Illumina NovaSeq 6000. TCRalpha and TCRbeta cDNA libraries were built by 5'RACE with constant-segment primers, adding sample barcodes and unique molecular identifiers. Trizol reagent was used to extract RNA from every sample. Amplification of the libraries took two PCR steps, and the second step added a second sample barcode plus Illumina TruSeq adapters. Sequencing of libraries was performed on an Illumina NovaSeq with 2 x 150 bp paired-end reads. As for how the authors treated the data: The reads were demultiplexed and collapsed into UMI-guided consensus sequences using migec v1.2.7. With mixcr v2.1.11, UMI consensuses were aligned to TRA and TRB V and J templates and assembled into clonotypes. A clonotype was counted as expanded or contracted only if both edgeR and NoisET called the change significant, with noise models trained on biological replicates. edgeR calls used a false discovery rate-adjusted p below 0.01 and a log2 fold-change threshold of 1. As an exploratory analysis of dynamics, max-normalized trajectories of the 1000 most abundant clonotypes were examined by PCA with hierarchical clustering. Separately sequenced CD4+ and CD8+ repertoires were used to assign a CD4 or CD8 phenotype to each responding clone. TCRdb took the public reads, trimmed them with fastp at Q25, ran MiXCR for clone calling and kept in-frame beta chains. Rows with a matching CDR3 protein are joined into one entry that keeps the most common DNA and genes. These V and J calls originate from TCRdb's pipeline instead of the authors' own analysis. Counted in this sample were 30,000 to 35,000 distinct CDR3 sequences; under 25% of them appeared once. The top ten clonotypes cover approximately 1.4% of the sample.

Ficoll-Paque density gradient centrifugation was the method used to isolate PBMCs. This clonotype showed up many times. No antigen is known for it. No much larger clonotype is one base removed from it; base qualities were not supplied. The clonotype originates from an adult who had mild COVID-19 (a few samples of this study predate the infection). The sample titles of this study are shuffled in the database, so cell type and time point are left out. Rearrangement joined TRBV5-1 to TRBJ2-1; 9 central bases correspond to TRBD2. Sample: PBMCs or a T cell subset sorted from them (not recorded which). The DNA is TGCGCCAGCAGAACTAGCGGGCCTGAGGATGAGCAGTTCTTC. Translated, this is CASRTSGPEDEQFF.